This record looks at one T cell receptor beta chain sequence and its context. Its specificity is not known. The data derive from a study of T cell responses to AZD1222 COVID-19 vaccine. Study information: Recipients boosted at about 4 weeks or about 12 weeks are pooled. The study, taken as a whole, reports: It was only a handful of AZD1222 recipients who were seropositive at baseline. Donors were mostly white British, more females; clonal diversity possibly underestimated. The span of vaccine-associated CD4 TCRs extended across spike, with dominance at 160-218 and 743-854.

TCRdb's copy holds only in-frame clones and misses some; the assay was immunoSEQ multiplex PCR. This repertoire shows roughly 100,000 clones, over 80% found once; its top ten account for 20% to 25%. V was cut by 6 bases and J by 2 bases, with 8 bases left in between. The CDR3 is 11 amino acids. Per germline, CDR1 SQVTM and CDR2 ANQGSEA. This chain links TRBV29-1 with TRBJ2-7; D not resolved. Sequences were derived from peripheral blood, sampled on day 0 of AZD1222 vaccination. The receptor comes from an adult in good health. The CDR3 is CSVVRAYEQYF. In nucleotides, the CDR3 is TGCAGCGTGGTAAGGGCCTACGAGCAGTACTTC.